The 2 T cell receptor beta chains listed next were all sequenced from one sample in a study of T cell responses to AZD1222 COVID-19 vaccine. Measured with immunoSEQ multiplex PCR; TCRdb has only the in-frame clones, and not every one. The data show tens of thousands of clones, 90% seen once. The specimen comprised peripheral blood, sampled on day 0 of AZD1222 vaccination. These receptors were obtained from an adult in good health.

This clone showed up just once. V and J are TRBV28 and TRBJ1-4, with D possibly matching TRBD1 (5 bases). The ends were cut back, 6 bases at V and 8 bases at J, with 22 bases in the middle. Germline V lookup: CDR1 MDHEN, CDR2 SYDVKM. The CDR3 runs 16 residues. CDR3 DNA sequence: TGTGCCAGCAGCCCTTACCCTCAGGGATCAGGGGAAAAACTGTTTTTT. Its translation is CASSPYPQGSGEKLFF.

This chain links TRBV29-1 with TRBJ2-3; D not resolved. The ends were cut back, 4 bases at V and 0 bases at J, with 11 bases in the middle. This CDR3 comprises 14 residues. Germline values: CDR1 SQVTM, CDR2 ANQGSEA. CDR3 protein: CSVAYGSSTDTQYF. CDR3 bases: TGCAGCGTTGCATATGGATCTAGCACAGATACGCAGTATTTT.